These T cell receptor beta chains were read from a single sample in a study of shared clonotypes between healthy human individuals. Here immunoSEQ multiplex PCR was the method, and the copy in TCRdb shows in-frame clones only, minus some. The sample carries about 690,000 clones, 80% to 95% recorded once. Sequenced input: memory CD8+ T cells from PBMCs. These receptors were obtained from a man between 18 and 35 years old in good health. Some clones in this sample may be carry-over from other donors' samples. Each CDR3 is given with its conserved first and last residue. The D gene is left open where the match is weak. Some rows have no size entry. The others give once, few or many, or a class for an expanded clone.

V gene: TRBV19
clone size: NA
D gene: NA
J gene: TRBJ2-7
CDR3 DNA: TGTGCCAGTAGTTCCGCGGAGCAGGCTTACGAGCAGTACTTC
CDR3 protein: CASSSAEQAYEQYF

V gene: TRBV5-5
clone size: NA
D gene: TRBD2
J gene: TRBJ2-1
CDR3 DNA: TGTGCCACCCACGGGACTAGCGGGAGGTGGGAGCAGTTCTTC
CDR3 protein: CATHGTSGRWEQFF

V gene: TRBV15
clone size: NA
D gene: NA
J gene: TRBJ2-7
CDR3 DNA: TGTGCCACCAGCAGCCGCACAGGGAACTCCTACGAGCAGTACTTC
CDR3 protein: CATSSRTGNSYEQYF

V gene: TRBV10-2
clone size: NA
D gene: NA
J gene: TRBJ2-7
CDR3 DNA: TGCGCCAGCCGAGGGGGATTAGGGTCCTACGAGCAGTACTTC
CDR3 protein: CASRGGLGSYEQYF

V gene: TRBV5-1
clone size: once
D gene: NA
J gene: TRBJ2-3
CDR3 DNA: TGCGCCAGCAGCTGGGGGCCCCGCACAGATACGCAGTATTTT
CDR3 protein: CASSWGPRTDTQYF

V gene: TRBV10-2
clone size: NA
D gene: NA
J gene: TRBJ1-6
CDR3 DNA: TGCGCCAGCAGTGAGTCGACCAGCTCCTATAATTCACCCCTCCACTTT
CDR3 protein: CASSESTSSYNSPLHF

V gene: TRBV27
clone size: NA
D gene: NA
J gene: TRBJ2-1
CDR3 DNA: TGTGCCAGCAGTTTGGGTGGCCCTGAGTACAATGAGCAGTTCTTC
CDR3 protein: CASSLGGPEYNEQFF

V gene: TRBV19
clone size: NA
D gene: NA
J gene: TRBJ2-1
CDR3 DNA: TGTGCCAGTAGTATATTAGGGGCCACCTACAATGAGCAGTTCTTC
CDR3 protein: CASSILGATYNEQFF

V gene: TRBV11-3
clone size: NA
D gene: NA
J gene: TRBJ2-5
CDR3 DNA: TGTGCCAGCAGCTTATCGGTAGACTCAGAGACCCAGTACTTC
CDR3 protein: CASSLSVDSETQYF

V gene: TRBV5-4
clone size: NA
D gene: TRBD1
J gene: TRBJ2-2
CDR3 DNA: TGTGCCAGCAGCTTAGGCGGGACAGGGGGCCCCGGGGAGCTGTTTTTT
CDR3 protein: CASSLGGTGGPGELFF

V gene: TRBV27
clone size: NA
D gene: TRBD2
J gene: TRBJ2-7
CDR3 DNA: TGTGCCAGCAGTTTCTTGACTAGCGGGTACGAGCAGTACTTC
CDR3 protein: CASSFLTSGYEQYF

V gene: TRBV27
clone size: NA
D gene: TRBD1
J gene: TRBJ1-5
CDR3 DNA: TGTGCCAGCAGCCGTGGGACAGCTAGCAATCAGCCCCAGCATTTT
CDR3 protein: CASSRGTASNQPQHF

V gene: TRBV28
clone size: NA
D gene: NA
J gene: TRBJ1-5
CDR3 DNA: TGTGCCAGCAGTTTACTGGGTCTTTCTAATCAGCCCCAGCATTTT
CDR3 protein: CASSLLGLSNQPQHF

V gene: TRBV29-1
clone size: NA
D gene: NA
J gene: TRBJ2-7
CDR3 DNA: TGCAGCGTTGAGACTACTACCTCCTACGAGCAGTACTTC
CDR3 protein: CSVETTTSYEQYF

V gene: TRBV11-2
clone size: NA
D gene: NA
J gene: TRBJ2-3
CDR3 DNA: TGTGCCAGCAGCTTAGCCAGGACTTTCCCAACTGGCACAGATACGCAGTATTTT
CDR3 protein: CASSLARTFPTGTDTQYF

V gene: TRBV7-2
clone size: once
D gene: NA
J gene: TRBJ1-1
CDR3 DNA: TGTGCCAGCAGCTGGGTCCTCCCTAACACTGAAGCTTTCTTT
CDR3 protein: CASSWVLPNTEAFF

V gene: TRBV5-1
clone size: NA
D gene: TRBD1
J gene: TRBJ2-7
CDR3 DNA: TGCGCCAGCAGCTCCGAGGACAGGAGGTACGAGCAGTACTTC
CDR3 protein: CASSSEDRRYEQYF

V gene: TRBV28
clone size: NA
D gene: NA
J gene: TRBJ2-4
CDR3 DNA: TGTGCCAGCAGTTTCCGGCAACGGGCCGGACCTCGGGAAAACATTCAGTACTTC
CDR3 protein: CASSFRQRAGPRENIQYF

V gene: TRBV27
clone size: NA
D gene: TRBD2
J gene: TRBJ2-7
CDR3 DNA: TGTGCCAGCAGCTGGGAGGGGAGCTCCTACGAGCAGTACTTC
CDR3 protein: CASSWEGSSYEQYF

V gene: TRBV7-9
clone size: NA
D gene: TRBD1
J gene: TRBJ2-7
CDR3 DNA: TGTGCCAGCAGTTATCCGGACAGGGGGTCCCCCTACGAGCAGTACTTC
CDR3 protein: CASSYPDRGSPYEQYF

V gene: TRBV27
clone size: NA
D gene: NA
J gene: TRBJ2-7
CDR3 DNA: TGTGCCAGCAGTCTGGGACCTTCCTACGAGCAGTACTTC
CDR3 protein: CASSLGPSYEQYF

V gene: TRBV10-3
clone size: NA
D gene: TRBD1
J gene: TRBJ1-5
CDR3 DNA: TGTGCCATCAGTGGGGGGCAGGGGGCCAATCAGCCCCAGCATTTT
CDR3 protein: CAISGGQGANQPQHF

V gene: TRBV29-1
clone size: NA
D gene: TRBD2
J gene: TRBJ2-7
CDR3 DNA: TGCAGCGTTGAAGAGACTAGCGGGAGATACGAGCAGTACTTC
CDR3 protein: CSVEETSGRYEQYF

V gene: TRBV5-1
clone size: NA
D gene: TRBD2
J gene: TRBJ2-1
CDR3 DNA: TGCGCCAGCGGGACTAGCGGGGGCTACAATGAGCAGTTCTTC
CDR3 protein: CASGTSGGYNEQFF

V gene: TRBV27
clone size: NA
D gene: TRBD2
J gene: TRBJ2-2
CDR3 DNA: TGTGCCAGCGCCATTGGACTAGCGGGAGCCCTCAGGAACACCGGGGAGCTGTTTTTT
CDR3 protein: CASAIGLAGALRNTGELFF

V gene: TRBV10-2
clone size: NA
D gene: NA
J gene: TRBJ2-1
CDR3 DNA: TGCGCCACGAGGGACGCCTACAATGAGCAGTTCTTC
CDR3 protein: CATRDAYNEQFF

V gene: TRBV9
clone size: NA
D gene: TRBD2
J gene: TRBJ2-3
CDR3 DNA: TGTGCCAGCAGCGTAGTTAGCGGGAGAGCAGATACGCAGTATTTT
CDR3 protein: CASSVVSGRADTQYF

V gene: TRBV9
clone size: NA
D gene: NA
J gene: TRBJ2-1
CDR3 DNA: TGTGCCAGCAGCGACTCAGATGCCTCCTGGGTCGATGAGCAGTTCTTC
CDR3 protein: CASSDSDASWVDEQFF

V gene: TRBV6-1
clone size: NA
D gene: NA
J gene: TRBJ1-5
CDR3 DNA: TGTGCCAGCAGTGATCAAGGGGCCTTATATAGCAATCAGCCCCAGCATTTT
CDR3 protein: CASSDQGALYSNQPQHF

V gene: TRBV9
clone size: NA
D gene: TRBD2
J gene: TRBJ2-7
CDR3 DNA: TGTGCCAGCAGCCCCCGAGTAGCGGGAGGGTGGGACGAGCAGTACTTC
CDR3 protein: CASSPRVAGGWDEQYF

V gene: TRBV15
clone size: NA
D gene: TRBD1
J gene: TRBJ2-7
CDR3 DNA: TGTGCCACCAGCGAAGAGACAGGGAGTGGATACGAGCAGTACTTC
CDR3 protein: CATSEETGSGYEQYF

V gene: TRBV10-3
clone size: many
D gene: TRBD1
J gene: TRBJ1-1
CDR3 DNA: TGTGCCATCAGTGAAGACAGGGAGGGCTTCGGCCCCTTTGAAGCTTTCTTT
CDR3 protein: CAISEDREGFGPFEAFF

V gene: TRBV6-5
clone size: NA
D gene: TRBD1
J gene: TRBJ2-3
CDR3 DNA: TGTGCCAGCAGTTACTCGGGACAGGGTGTAACAGATACGCAGTATTTT
CDR3 protein: CASSYSGQGVTDTQYF

V gene: TRBV5-1
clone size: NA
D gene: TRBD1
J gene: TRBJ2-7
CDR3 DNA: TGCGCCAGCAGCTGGACCGGGACAGACTACGAGCAGTACTTC
CDR3 protein: CASSWTGTDYEQYF

V gene: TRBV28
clone size: NA
D gene: NA
J gene: TRBJ2-7
CDR3 DNA: TGTGCCAGCAGAGCCTGGACAGGGAGGGCTCCCGAGCAGTACTTC
CDR3 protein: CASRAWTGRAPEQYF

V gene: TRBV5-4
clone size: few
D gene: TRBD1
J gene: TRBJ1-4
CDR3 DNA: TGTGCCAGCAGCCGAGCTGGACAGGTTGAAAAACTGTTTTTT
CDR3 protein: CASSRAGQVEKLFF

V gene: TRBV18
clone size: NA
D gene: NA
J gene: TRBJ2-5
CDR3 DNA: TGTGCCAGCTCACCGGACAACCAAGAGACCCAGTACTTC
CDR3 protein: CASSPDNQETQYF

V gene: TRBV19
clone size: NA
D gene: NA
J gene: TRBJ1-4
CDR3 DNA: TGTGCCAGTAATTATCACCGAAGTGGTGAAAAACTGTTTTTT
CDR3 protein: CASNYHRSGEKLFF

V gene: TRBV9
clone size: NA
D gene: NA
J gene: TRBJ2-3
CDR3 DNA: TGTGCCAGCAGCGTAGAGGCTCAGACCCCCACAGATACGCAGTATTTT
CDR3 protein: CASSVEAQTPTDTQYF

V gene: TRBV19
clone size: once
D gene: NA
J gene: TRBJ1-5
CDR3 DNA: TGTGCCAGTAGTATGGGGGGGTACGGCAATCAGCCCCAGCATTTT
CDR3 protein: CASSMGGYGNQPQHF

V gene: TRBV15
clone size: few
D gene: TRBD1
J gene: TRBJ2-4
CDR3 DNA: TGTGCCACCAGCAGGAGGACAGGGGGCATTCAGTACTTC
CDR3 protein: CATSRRTGGIQYF

V gene: TRBV9
clone size: NA
D gene: NA
J gene: TRBJ2-3
CDR3 DNA: TGTGCCAGCAGCCGAGAGCGGGATACGCAGTATTTT
CDR3 protein: CASSRERDTQYF

V gene: TRBV5-6
clone size: NA
D gene: NA
J gene: TRBJ1-1
CDR3 DNA: TGTGCCAGCAGCTTGGGTCGGATCGGGTCAAACACTGAAGCTTTCTTT
CDR3 protein: CASSLGRIGSNTEAFF

V gene: TRBV28
clone size: NA
D gene: TRBD1
J gene: TRBJ2-7
CDR3 DNA: TGTGCCAGCAGTTCCCCCGGGACAGGGTTCTACGAGCAGTACTTC
CDR3 protein: CASSSPGTGFYEQYF

V gene: TRBV6-4
clone size: NA
D gene: TRBD2
J gene: TRBJ2-3
CDR3 DNA: TGTGCCAGCAGTGGGACTAGCGCTAGCACAGATACGCAGTATTTT
CDR3 protein: CASSGTSASTDTQYF

V gene: TRBV13
clone size: NA
D gene: NA
J gene: TRBJ2-5
CDR3 DNA: TGTGCCAGCAGCCAAAGCCACTTCGAGGAGACCCAGTACTTC
CDR3 protein: CASSQSHFEETQYF

V gene: TRBV27
clone size: NA
D gene: NA
J gene: TRBJ2-1
CDR3 DNA: TGTGCCAGCAGTTTAACTCTCGGGGATCTCTACAATGAGCAGTTCTTC
CDR3 protein: CASSLTLGDLYNEQFF

V gene: TRBV11-2
clone size: NA
D gene: NA
J gene: TRBJ2-7
CDR3 DNA: TGTGCCAGCAGAAGGCGGGTTCACGAGCAGTACTTC
CDR3 protein: CASRRRVHEQYF

V gene: TRBV2
clone size: NA
D gene: TRBD1
J gene: TRBJ1-4
CDR3 DNA: TGTGCCAGCAGGACCCAGGGGGCGCATAATAATGAAAAACTGTTTTTT
CDR3 protein: CASRTQGAHNNEKLFF

V gene: TRBV11-1
clone size: NA
D gene: TRBD1
J gene: TRBJ1-2
CDR3 DNA: TGTGCCAGCAGCTTAGGACAGGGCGGCGGCTACACCTTC
CDR3 protein: CASSLGQGGGYTF

V gene: TRBV11-2
clone size: NA
D gene: NA
J gene: TRBJ2-7
CDR3 DNA: TGTGCCAGCAGCTCAAGCCCGTCGGGGCCCGAGCAGTACTTC
CDR3 protein: CASSSSPSGPEQYF

V gene: TRBV9
clone size: NA
D gene: TRBD1
J gene: TRBJ2-7
CDR3 DNA: TGTGCCAGCAGCGTAGGGACAGGGGTCGCCTACGAGCAGTACTTC
CDR3 protein: CASSVGTGVAYEQYF

V gene: TRBV7-6
clone size: NA
D gene: NA
J gene: TRBJ2-7
CDR3 DNA: TGTGCCAGCAGCCCCACTGGGAGCTACGAGCAGTACTTC
CDR3 protein: CASSPTGSYEQYF

V gene: TRBV5-4
clone size: NA
D gene: NA
J gene: TRBJ1-2
CDR3 DNA: TGTGCCAGCAGCTTGAGTTCAAGGAGGGACTATGGCTACACCTTC
CDR3 protein: CASSLSSRRDYGYTF

V gene: TRBV6-1
clone size: NA
D gene: NA
J gene: TRBJ1-5
CDR3 DNA: TGTGCCAGCAGTGAAAAGGAACACGGCCGCATGGCCCAGCATTTT
CDR3 protein: CASSEKEHGRMAQHF

V gene: TRBV6-5
clone size: few
D gene: NA
J gene: TRBJ2-7
CDR3 DNA: TGTGCCAGCGGGGCAGACAGCTACGAGCAGTACTTC
CDR3 protein: CASGADSYEQYF

V gene: TRBV4-2
clone size: NA
D gene: TRBD1
J gene: TRBJ2-5
CDR3 DNA: TGTGCCAGCAGCCAACCTACAGGGGGCCGAGAGACCCAGTACTTC
CDR3 protein: CASSQPTGGRETQYF

V gene: TRBV7-9
clone size: NA
D gene: NA
J gene: TRBJ2-1
CDR3 DNA: TGTGCCAGCAATTCCCAAGCCCCCGGAGACAATGAGCAGTTCTTC
CDR3 protein: CASNSQAPGDNEQFF

V gene: TRBV9
clone size: once
D gene: TRBD1
J gene: TRBJ2-3
CDR3 DNA: TGTGCCAGCAGCGCCGGGACAGCTAACACAGATACGCAGTATTTT
CDR3 protein: CASSAGTANTDTQYF

V gene: TRBV4-3
clone size: NA
D gene: NA
J gene: TRBJ2-7
CDR3 DNA: TGCGCCAGCAGCCAAGAAGGGACGGCCTCCTACGAGCAGTACTTC
CDR3 protein: CASSQEGTASYEQYF